The sequence of this TCR beta chain was determined in a study of blood T cells in healthy people across ages. Primers used in a second PCR of about 6 to 11 cycles were a sample-barcoded 5' primer and a J-beta primer mix. One entry per CDR3 protein results from TCRdb running MiXCR on the 5' RACE reads. The repertoire holds over 300,000 distinct CDR3 sequences, with 52% as singletons. The study's findings and limits: Higher diversity and more naive CD4+ cells were features of long-lived donors, compared to aged donors.

Researchers collected about 9.1 milliliters of peripheral blood from every single donor. PBMCs were isolated at a quantity of at least 6 million per sample. Per sample, no less than 5 micrograms of total RNA were extracted. Per the germline V gene, CDR1 is MNHEY and CDR2 is SVGAGI. The CDR3 is made up of 17 amino acids. With 4 bases removed from V and 5 bases from J, the gap between germline ends came to 23 bases. This clonotype was counted once. Its specificity is unknown. The chain joins TRBV6-5 to TRBJ1-2, with a tentative D call TRBD1 (5 bases). Input material: blood. This clonotype was obtained from a man between 60 and 70 years old in good health. CDR3 DNA sequence: TGTGCCAGCAGTTCTTTGCCCGGGACCCAGATTTTATATGGCTACACCTTC. Translation gives CASSSLPGTQILYGYTF.